Below, 9 T cell receptor beta chains from the same sample are listed, as sequenced in a study of shared clonotypes between healthy human individuals. Sequencing used immunoSEQ multiplex PCR; TCRdb keeps in-frame clones, though not all of them. The sample contains more than 1 million clones, about four fifths of which appear only once. The source material was memory CD4+ T cells from PBMCs. The subset: CD45RA-negative fraction. The receptors come from a man aged 18 to 29 in good health. Some clones in this sample may be carry-over from other donors' samples.

This clone was picked up a small number of times. The chain is built from TRBV30 and TRBJ1-5, with unresolved D. This CDR3 is 12 amino acids long. V shed 2 bases and J shed 7 bases, with 9 bases lying between them. Germline CDR1 is GTSNPN and CDR2 is SVGIG (reference sequence). CDR3 amino acids: CAWSQSGQPQHF. The CDR3 DNA reads as TGTGCCTGGAGTCAATCGGGGCAGCCCCAGCATTTT. The full variable domain, its missing parts supplied by reference TRBV30 and TRBJ1-5, is SQTIHQWPATLVQPVGSPLSLECTVEGTSNPNLYWYRQAAGRGLQLLFYSVGIGQISSEVPQNLSASRPQDRQFILSSKKLLLSDSGFYLCAWSQSGQPQHFGDGTRLSIL.

As to this clone: This specimen includes other DNA sequences encoding the same CDR3. This chain uses TRBV28 with TRBJ2-1, with 12 bases aligning to TRBD2. J gave up 4 bases and V 4 bases, and 2 bases lay outside the gene matches. The CDR3 runs to 15 residues. CDR1 and CDR2 (germline): MDHEN, SYDVKM. The CDR3 loop reads CASSSLAGGYNEQFF. In DNA, the CDR3 is TGTGCCAGCAGTTCACTAGCGGGAGGTTACAATGAGCAGTTCTTC.

In the case of this clone: At one end the junction does not follow the germline gene, possibly because of a read error. This rearrangement joins TRBV11-2 to TRBJ2-1; 7 nucleotides match TRBD2. Germline V gene lookup returns CDR1 SGHAT and CDR2 FQNNGV. This CDR3 region has 13 residues. The CDR3 protein is CASSLGDYDEQFF. Written as DNA, the CDR3 is TGTGCCAGCAGCTTGGGGGACTACGATGAGCAGTTCTTC.

V usage is TRBV19 and J usage is TRBJ1-1; D is uncertain. The CDR3 is made up of 11 amino acids. Per the germline V gene, CDR1 is LNHDA and CDR2 is SQIVND (reference sequence). The V end lost 3 bases, the J end lost 7 bases, and 6 bases lay between the germline ends. The CDR3 DNA reads as TGTGCCAGTAGTATCCTCCGTGAAGCTTTCTTT. This gives the protein CASSILREAFF.

CDR3 coding DNA: TGCGCCAGCAGCTTTGGGGAGGGGCCGGTGGCCCAGTACTTC. Protein product: CASSFGEGPVAQYF. The chain links TRBV5-1 to TRBJ2-5; 7 positions match TRBD2. The CDR3 spans 14 residues. V was pared by 2 bases and J by 9 bases, with 10 bases of the junction left unmatched. Germline lookup yields CDR1 SGHRS and CDR2 YFSETQ. The complete variable domain, with remaining parts taken from reference TRBV5-1 and TRBJ2-5, reads KAGVTQTPRYLIKTRGQQVTLSCSPISGHRSVSWYQQTPGQGLQFLFEYFSETQRNKGNFPGRFSGRQFSNSRSEMNVSTLELGDSALYLCASSFGEGPVAQYFGPGTRLLVL.

A word on this clone: One junction end disagrees with the germline gene, perhaps due to a read error. The chain links TRBV28 to TRBJ2-7; tentatively, D is TRBD1 or TRBD2 (5 bases each). The CDR3 is made up of 11 amino acids. CDR1 and CDR2 from the germline V gene are MDHEN and SYDVKM. CDR3 amino acids: CASSLGAGYIF. The CDR3 DNA is TGTGCCAGCAGTTTAGGGGCGGGCTATATCTTC.

This clone was seen only a few times. A read error may be the cause here, since a much bigger clone is one base away. CDR3 sequence reads: CASSWYSGNTIYF. The DNA of the CDR3 is TGTGCCAGCAGCTGGTACTCTGGAAACACCATATATTTT. The genes are TRBV5-6 and TRBJ1-3, with D hard to call. The CDR3 extends over 13 amino acids. The germline V and J ends were trimmed by 3 bases and 0 bases, with 4 bases remaining between them. CDR1 SGHDT and CDR2 YYEEEE come from the germline V gene.

The V and J genes are TRBV7-2 and TRBJ2-2; D is unresolved. The germline V gene has CDR1 SGHTA and CDR2 FQGNSA. Trimming pared 4 bases from V and 6 bases from J, leaving 9 bases between. The CDR3 extends over 13 amino acids. The CDR3 here is CASSSIRAGELFF. The CDR3 DNA is TGTGCCAGCAGCTCGATAAGAGCCGGGGAGCTGTTTTTT.

This clone was detected only once. This chain connects TRBV7-2 to TRBJ2-7, with D hard to call. CDR1 SGHTA and CDR2 FQGNSA come from the germline V gene. This CDR3 comprises 12 residues. Trimming stripped 8 bases from V and 2 bases from J, with 10 bases between. CDR3: CASGPQAYEQYF. As DNA, the CDR3 is TGTGCCAGCGGACCCCAAGCCTACGAGCAGTACTTC. Using reference TRBV7-2 and TRBJ2-7 for the parts outside the CDR3, the full variable domain is GAGVSQSPSNKVTEKGKDVELRCDPISGHTALYWYRQSLGQGLEFLIYFQGNSAPDKSGLPSDRFSAERTGGSVSTLTIQRTQQEDSAVYLCASGPQAYEQYFGPGTRLTVT.